Shown below are 8 T cell receptor beta chains from a single sample sequenced in a study of T-cell reconstitution after alpha-beta-depleted transplantation in children. TCRbeta library construction was performed incorporating unique molecular identifiers. From the PCR reads, TCRdb called clonotypes with MiXCR, one entry per CDR3 protein. The sample holds 500,000 or so distinct CDR3 sequences, about 33% seen once. The input for sequencing was PBMCs from the stem cell graft donor, taken from the stem cell graft. All receptors derive from a human donor who donated a stem cell graft to a child with aplastic anemia.

The rearrangement links TRBV9 to TRBJ2-3; 8 positions agree with TRBD2. This CDR3 region has 16 residues. After removal of 3 bases from V and 5 bases from J, the junction contained 11 bases not matched to a gene. CDR1 and CDR2 from the germline V gene are SGDLS and YYNGEE. This CDR3 reads CASSARLAPGVDTQYF. The CDR3, as DNA: TGTGCCAGCAGCGCCAGACTAGCGCCAGGGGTAGATACGCAGTATTTT.

The rearrangement uses TRBV5-1 and TRBJ2-4; TRBD2 matches 14 bases. With 4 bases clipped from V and 4 bases from J, the junction kept 7 bases outside the gene matches. Germline CDR1 is SGHRS and CDR2 is YFSETQ. The CDR3 is made up of 17 amino acids. CDR3: CASSLGLAGGYKNIQYF. The CDR3 bases are TGCGCCAGCAGCCTCGGACTAGCGGGAGGATATAAAAACATTCAGTACTTC.

This rearrangement joins TRBV5-6 to TRBJ1-2; D is possibly TRBD1 (5 bases). Trimming took 5 bases from V and 12 from J, leaving 14 bases between them. The CDR3 totals 11 residues. Per germline, CDR1 SGHDT and CDR2 YYEEEE. The CDR3 nucleotides read TGTGCCAGCAGTTCGCTAGGGGAGCACACCTTC. Protein sequence: CASSSLGEHTF. The complete variable domain, with remaining parts taken from reference TRBV5-6 and TRBJ1-2, reads DAGVTQSPTHLIKTRGQQVTLRCSPKSGHDTVSWYQQALGQGPQFIFQYYEEEERQRGNFPDRFSGHQFPNYSSELNVNALLLGDSALYLCASSSLGEHTFGSGTRLTVV.

This clonotype was seen more than once but under ten times. V and J are TRBV10-3 and TRBJ1-1; 7 bases map to TRBD1. CDR3 size: 14 residues. Germline values: CDR1 ENHRY, CDR2 SYGVKD. The trim removed 10 bases at V and 4 bases at J, leaving 12 bases unmatched. CDR3 sequence: CATVTGDRSTEAFF. The CDR3 bases are TGTGCCACCGTAACAGGGGACCGGAGCACTGAAGCTTTCTTT.

This clonotype was recorded a few times. The chain recombines TRBV15 with TRBJ2-1; 10 bases match TRBD2. This CDR3 has 21 residues. Germline trimming cut 3 bases from V and 8 bases from J; bases unmatched to any gene: 25. Germline V gene lookup returns CDR1 LNHNV and CDR2 YYDKDF (reference sequence). Here the CDR3 DNA reads TGTGCCACCAGCAGTGGGCATAGTGGCCCAAGCGGGAGGGCAAGGATCGATGAGCAGTTCTTC. Amino acid sequence: CATSSGHSGPSGRARIDEQFF.

The chain employs TRBV5-6 and TRBJ2-5, with D perhaps assigned TRBD1 or TRBD2 (6 bases each). This CDR3 is built from 14 residues. Trimming took 3 bases from V and 5 from J, leaving 14 bases between them. Germline V lookup: CDR1 SGHDT, CDR2 YYEEEE. The DNA of the CDR3 is TGTGCCAGCAGCTACCAGTGGGGGGCTGAGACCCAGTACTTC. This encodes CASSYQWGAETQYF.

The chain links TRBV6-2 or TRBV6-3 to TRBJ1-1; tentative D call: TRBD1 (6 bases). Germline V lookup: CDR1 MNHEY, CDR2 SVGEGT. V was cut by 6 bases and J by 0 bases, with 14 bases left in between. The CDR3 length is 15 residues. DNA of the CDR3: TGTGCCAGCAGGCTACAGGGACATTTGAACACTGAAGCTTTCTTT. It codes for CASRLQGHLNTEAFF.

The chain uses TRBV7-2 and TRBJ2-7, with D uncertain. V lost 1 base and J 5 bases, leaving 12 bases between the germline ends. This CDR3 region has 14 residues. Per germline, CDR1 SGHTA and CDR2 FQGNSA. CDR3 residues: CASSLDPSSDEQYV. For the CDR3, the DNA is TGTGCCAGCAGCTTAGACCCTAGTTCGGACGAGCAGTACGTC.